These T cell receptor beta chains were read from a single sample in a study of early stage breast cancer tumors. This table comes from immunoSEQ multiplex PCR, and its TCRdb copy is limited to in-frame clones, with some not included. The sample carries some 4,500 clones, roughly 57% recorded once. Material: breast tumor tissue. These receptors all come from a person in their fifties with breast cancer. CDR3s include the opening cysteine and the closing phenylalanine or tryptophan. The D gene is left open where the match is weak. Clone size is not always given. Where it is, it says once, few, many or a class for expanded clones.

CDR3aa: CASTPRGADGYTF
CDR3nt: TGTGCCAGTACCCCACGGGGGGCGGATGGCTACACCTTC
v_gene: TRBV19
j_gene: TRBJ1-2
abundance: NA
d_gene: NA

CDR3aa: CASSPDRGTEAFF
CDR3nt: TGTGCCAGCAGCCCCGACAGGGGCACTGAAGCTTTCTTT
v_gene: TRBV11-2
j_gene: TRBJ1-1
abundance: NA
d_gene: TRBD1

CDR3aa: CASSKIHRSWDQPQHF
CDR3nt: TGTGCCAGCAGCAAAATTCACAGGTCCTGGGATCAGCCCCAGCATTTT
v_gene: TRBV21-1
j_gene: TRBJ1-5
abundance: NA
d_gene: NA

CDR3aa: CSVRGIAGGQNTGELFF
CDR3nt: TGCAGCGTTCGGGGAATAGCGGGAGGGCAGAACACCGGGGAGCTGTTTTTT
v_gene: TRBV29-1
j_gene: TRBJ2-2
abundance: NA
d_gene: TRBD2

CDR3aa: CASSDRETDTQYF
CDR3nt: TGTGCCAGCAGTGACAGGGAAACAGATACGCAGTATTTT
v_gene: TRBV6-4
j_gene: TRBJ2-3
abundance: few
d_gene: NA

CDR3aa: CAISTTRGSYEQYF
CDR3nt: TGTGCCATCAGTACAACACGGGGCTCTTACGAGCAGTACTTC
v_gene: TRBV10-3
j_gene: TRBJ2-7
abundance: NA
d_gene: NA

CDR3aa: CASSPSSEGEQYF
CDR3nt: TGTGCCAGCAGCCCTAGCTCAGAGGGGGAGCAGTACTTC
v_gene: TRBV7-3
j_gene: TRBJ2-7
abundance: medium-sized
d_gene: NA

CDR3aa: CASSSVDSSTDTQYF
CDR3nt: TGTGCCAGCAGCTCAGTGGACAGCAGCACAGATACGCAGTATTTT
v_gene: TRBV5-8
j_gene: TRBJ2-3
abundance: NA
d_gene: NA

CDR3aa: CASSAAGGQTVYTQYF
CDR3nt: TGCGCCAGCAGCGCAGCAGGGGGCCAAACCGTTTATACGCAGTATTTT
v_gene: TRBV5-1
j_gene: TRBJ2-3
abundance: NA
d_gene: TRBD1

CDR3aa: CASITGQGSPDTQYF
CDR3nt: TGTGCCAGCATCACGGGACAGGGATCACCAGATACGCAGTATTTT
v_gene: TRBV28
j_gene: TRBJ2-3
abundance: few
d_gene: TRBD1

CDR3aa: CASSVEGEKLFF
CDR3nt: TGTGCCAGCAGCGTAGAGGGTGAAAAACTGTTTTTT
v_gene: TRBV9
j_gene: TRBJ1-4
abundance: few
d_gene: NA

CDR3aa: CASNTGLAGTDTQYF
CDR3nt: TGTGCCAGCAACACCGGACTAGCGGGCACAGATACGCAGTATTTT
v_gene: TRBV5-8
j_gene: TRBJ2-3
abundance: NA
d_gene: TRBD2

CDR3aa: CASSWGHTEAFF
CDR3nt: TGTGCCAGCAGCTGGGGGCACACTGAGGCTTTCTTT
v_gene: TRBV11-2
j_gene: TRBJ1-1
abundance: NA
d_gene: NA

CDR3aa: CASSWTGVGTEAFF
CDR3nt: TGCGCCAGCAGTTGGACAGGGGTTGGAACTGAAGCTTTCTTT
v_gene: TRBV10-2
j_gene: TRBJ1-1
abundance: NA
d_gene: TRBD1

CDR3aa: CASKLADSTDTQYF
CDR3nt: TGCGCCAGCAAGCTAGCGGATAGCACAGATACGCAGTATTTT
v_gene: TRBV5-1
j_gene: TRBJ2-3
abundance: NA
d_gene: TRBD2

CDR3aa: CASSQEAVGSPLHF
CDR3nt: TGTGCCAGCAGCCAAGAGGCCGTCGGGTCACCCCTCCACTTT
v_gene: TRBV14
j_gene: TRBJ1-6
abundance: few
d_gene: NA

CDR3aa: CASSVYGPNTEAFF
CDR3nt: TGTGCCAGCAGTGTTTACGGACCGAACACTGAAGCTTTCTTT
v_gene: TRBV10-3
j_gene: TRBJ1-1
abundance: NA
d_gene: NA

CDR3aa: CASSKDLGGPSYEQYF
CDR3nt: TGTGCCAGCAGCAAAGATTTGGGAGGCCCCTCCTACGAGCAGTACTTC
v_gene: TRBV21-1
j_gene: TRBJ2-7
abundance: few
d_gene: NA

CDR3aa: CASSFSGDTEAFF
CDR3nt: TGCGCCAGCAGCTTTTCCGGTGACACTGAAGCTTTCTTT
v_gene: TRBV5-1
j_gene: TRBJ1-1
abundance: NA
d_gene: NA

CDR3aa: CASRRDRDPNTIYF
CDR3nt: TGTGCCAGTAGAAGGGACAGGGATCCAAACACCATATATTTT
v_gene: TRBV19
j_gene: TRBJ1-3
abundance: NA
d_gene: TRBD1

CDR3aa: CAVGQGSQPQHF
CDR3nt: TGTGCCGTAGGACAGGGGAGTCAGCCCCAGCATTTT
v_gene: TRBV10-3
j_gene: TRBJ1-5
abundance: NA
d_gene: TRBD1

CDR3aa: CASSLAAGHSGNTIYF
CDR3nt: TGTGCCAGCAGCTTAGCGGCAGGCCACTCTGGAAACACCATATATTTT
v_gene: TRBV11-2
j_gene: TRBJ1-3
abundance: medium-sized
d_gene: NA

CDR3aa: CASSFRRPNYGYTF
CDR3nt: TGTGCCAGCAGCTTCCGCAGGCCTAACTATGGCTACACCTTC
v_gene: TRBV5-8
j_gene: TRBJ1-2
abundance: few
d_gene: NA

CDR3aa: CASKGTSNTDTQYF
CDR3nt: TGTGCCAGCAAGGGGACTAGCAACACAGATACGCAGTATTTT
v_gene: TRBV5-6
j_gene: TRBJ2-3
abundance: NA
d_gene: TRBD2

CDR3aa: CASRGQNRNTIYF
CDR3nt: TGTGCCAGCAGGGGACAAAACCGAAACACCATATATTTT
v_gene: TRBV7-9
j_gene: TRBJ1-3
abundance: NA
d_gene: NA

CDR3aa: CASSDSGRASYNEQFF
CDR3nt: TGTGCCAGCAGTGACAGCGGGAGGGCCTCCTACAATGAGCAGTTCTTC
v_gene: TRBV27
j_gene: TRBJ2-1
abundance: NA
d_gene: TRBD2

CDR3aa: CASSHSGGLSYEQYF
CDR3nt: TGTGCCAGCAGTCATAGCGGGGGGCTCTCCTACGAGCAGTACTTC
v_gene: TRBV27
j_gene: TRBJ2-7
abundance: few
d_gene: TRBD2

CDR3aa: CASSQDDNEGTEAFF
CDR3nt: TGCGCCAGCAGCCAAGACGACAATGAGGGCACTGAAGCTTTCTTT
v_gene: TRBV4-1
j_gene: TRBJ1-1
abundance: NA
d_gene: NA

CDR3aa: CASSQRPRVPYGYTF
CDR3nt: TGTGCCAGCAGCCAGCGACCAAGGGTCCCCTATGGCTACACCTTC
v_gene: TRBV27
j_gene: TRBJ1-2
abundance: NA
d_gene: NA

CDR3aa: CASRLGQSNQPQHF
CDR3nt: TGTGCCAGCAGGCTCGGACAGAGCAATCAGCCCCAGCATTTT
v_gene: TRBV2
j_gene: TRBJ1-5
abundance: few
d_gene: NA

CDR3aa: CASSLGQGVGYTF
CDR3nt: TGTGCCAGCAGCCTGGGACAGGGGGTGGGCTACACCTTC
v_gene: TRBV11-2
j_gene: TRBJ1-2
abundance: NA
d_gene: TRBD1

CDR3aa: CACRDPNYGYTF
CDR3nt: TGTGCCTGCAGGGATCCTAACTATGGCTACACCTTC
v_gene: TRBV30
j_gene: TRBJ1-2
abundance: NA
d_gene: NA

CDR3aa: CASSESLGTGHEKLFF
CDR3nt: TGTGCCAGCAGTGAATCACTCGGGACAGGGCATGAAAAACTGTTTTTT
v_gene: TRBV25-1
j_gene: TRBJ1-4
abundance: NA
d_gene: TRBD1

CDR3aa: CASSPRDRDQETQYF
CDR3nt: TGTGCCAGCAGCCCACGGGACAGGGATCAAGAGACCCAGTACTTC
v_gene: TRBV7-9
j_gene: TRBJ2-5
abundance: NA
d_gene: TRBD1

CDR3aa: CATSFRLADTGELFF
CDR3nt: TGTGCCACCAGCTTCCGACTAGCGGATACCGGGGAGCTGTTTTTT
v_gene: TRBV15
j_gene: TRBJ2-2
abundance: NA
d_gene: TRBD2

CDR3aa: CASSQDSSGLDEQFF
CDR3nt: TGTGCCAGCAGCCAAGATTCTTCGGGGTTGGATGAGCAGTTCTTC
v_gene: TRBV14
j_gene: TRBJ2-1
abundance: once
d_gene: NA

CDR3aa: CASSVEPVGYGYTF
CDR3nt: TGTGCCAGCAGCGTAGAGCCCGTGGGCTATGGCTACACCTTC
v_gene: TRBV9
j_gene: TRBJ1-2
abundance: NA
d_gene: NA

CDR3aa: CASSEASGRVYNEQFF
CDR3nt: TGTGCCAGCAGCGAAGCTAGCGGGAGGGTCTACAATGAGCAGTTCTTC
v_gene: TRBV5-4
j_gene: TRBJ2-1
abundance: NA
d_gene: TRBD2

CDR3aa: CALTRTALNYGYTF
CDR3nt: TGTGCCTTAACCCGGACAGCTCTTAACTATGGCTACACCTTC
v_gene: TRBV6-1
j_gene: TRBJ1-2
abundance: NA
d_gene: NA

CDR3aa: CASSLEGQTQYF
CDR3nt: TGTGCCAGCAGCTTAGAGGGTCAGACCCAGTACTTC
v_gene: TRBV7-2
j_gene: TRBJ2-5
abundance: NA
d_gene: NA

CDR3aa: CASRQTSEISEQYF
CDR3nt: TGCGCCAGCCGTCAGACTAGCGAAATTAGCGAGCAGTACTTC
v_gene: TRBV5-1
j_gene: TRBJ2-7
abundance: NA
d_gene: TRBD2

CDR3aa: CASSENPNVYNEQFF
CDR3nt: TGCGCCAGCAGTGAAAACCCCAACGTCTACAATGAGCAGTTCTTC
v_gene: TRBV10-2
j_gene: TRBJ2-1
abundance: NA
d_gene: NA